The following is a T cell receptor beta chain sequence with its context. The germline V gene has CDR1 SGDLS and CDR2 YYNGEE. Trimming took off 0 bases at V and 6 bases at J, with 13 bases between the two ends. The CDR3 has 16 residues. Repertoires were generated with immunoSEQ multiplex PCR, while TCRdb's copy carries only in-frame clones and drops some. The data contain 150,000 to 200,000 clones, roughly 80% of them singletons. This entry is derived from a study of blood T cell repertoires in COVID-19. Study-wide background: Samples came from the United States, Italy and Spain, spanning acute and convalescent COVID-19. Sample material is recorded as cDNA or gDNA derived from T cells, B-cell-depleted T cells, or PBMCs.

Within 2 weeks before study entry, exposed participants met a COVID-19 case. The receptor's source is a man aged 55 to 70 who had been exposed to COVID-19. The rearrangement uses TRBV9 and TRBJ1-6, with D perhaps matching TRBD1 (5 bases). Input material: PBMCs or T cells enriched from blood (not recorded which). CDR3 region: CASSVEGRASNSPLHF. CDR3 coding DNA: TGTGCCAGCAGCGTAGAAGGCAGGGCCTCTAATTCACCCCTCCACTTT.